Shown below are 18 T cell receptor beta chains from a single sample sequenced in a study of blood T cell repertoires in COVID-19. The protocol was immunoSEQ multiplex PCR, while the TCRdb copy is restricted to in-frame clones and leaves out a portion. Of around 200,000 clones listed, 65% to 85% are singletons. Sequencing was performed on peripheral blood. The origin of the receptors is a woman in her thirties with COVID-19, enrolled during active disease.

CDR3 sequence (DNA): TGTGCCAGCAGCCAATGGGACAGGGAACGGAATGAAAAACTGTTTTTT. Translation: CASSQWDRERNEKLFF. This sequence joins TRBV11-3 and TRBJ1-4; TRBD1 matches at 9 bases. Germline V gene sequence: CDR1 SGHNT, CDR2 YENEEA. J gave up 5 bases and V 5 bases, and 9 bases lay outside the gene matches. This CDR3 is 16 amino acids long.

This sequence joins TRBV5-1 and TRBJ1-5; D perhaps matches TRBD1 (5 bases). The V gene's germline CDR1 is SGHRS and CDR2 YFSETQ. V shed 4 bases and J shed 4 bases, with 15 bases lying between them. This CDR3 has 15 residues. The CDR3 loop is CASSPGAGLNQPQHF. The CDR3 nucleotides are TGCGCCAGCAGCCCCGGCGCGGGGCTAAATCAGCCCCAGCATTTT.

The J gene is TRBJ2-7, the V gene TRBV24-1; no clear D. Between the trimmed V and J ends, which lost 3 bases and 2 bases, there was a span of 10 bases. The germline V gene has CDR1 KGHDR and CDR2 SFDVKD. This CDR3 is built from 14 residues. The CDR3 coding sequence is TGTGCCACCAGTGATCCAAGAGAACCCTACGAGCAGTACTTC. Its translation is CATSDPREPYEQYF.

The chain employs TRBV4-2 and TRBJ2-1; 7 positions agree with TRBD2. The CDR3 extends over 13 amino acids. The V gene's germline CDR1 is LGHNA and CDR2 YNFKEQ. V was clipped by 0 bases and J by 16 bases; unmatched bases: 9. In DNA form, the CDR3 reads TGTGCCAGCAGCCAAGACGGTGGCCTAGCGGTCTTCTTC. It specifies CASSQDGGLAVFF.

CDR3 amino acids: CASSSTTGGIGGYTF. CDR3 in DNA: TGTGCCAGCAGCTCTACCACAGGGGGAATTGGGGGCTACACCTTC. The chain carries TRBV7-9 and TRBJ1-2, with 8 bases fitting TRBD1. The CDR3 runs to 15 residues. Trimming cost V 4 bases and J 8 bases; bases outside gene matches: 12. CDR1 and CDR2 from the germline V gene are SEHNR and FQNEAQ (reference sequence).

V usage is TRBV4-2 and J usage is TRBJ2-2; 9 positions agree with TRBD1. The CDR3 loop spans 16 amino acids. Per germline, CDR1 LGHNA and CDR2 YNFKEQ. The V and J ends lost 1 base and 2 bases, in that order; junction bases with no gene match: 2. The CDR3 loop is CASSQAGQGNTGELFF. CDR3 DNA sequence: TGTGCCAGCAGCCAAGCGGGACAGGGAAACACCGGGGAGCTGTTTTTT.

CDR3 region: CASSLEGQGLRYEQYF. The CDR3 coding sequence is TGTGCCAGCAGCTTAGAGGGACAGGGGCTGAGGTACGAGCAGTACTTC. The rearrangement joins TRBV11-2 to TRBJ2-7, with 10 positions matching TRBD1. The CDR3 length is 16 residues. Germline V gene lookup returns CDR1 SGHAT and CDR2 FQNNGV. The J segment lost 4 bases and the V segment lost 0 bases, leaving 6 bases of the junction unmatched.

This chain uses TRBV9 with TRBJ2-7; 8 bases agree with TRBD1. The trim removed 4 bases at V and 6 bases at J, leaving 12 bases unmatched. Germline V gene lookup returns CDR1 SGDLS and CDR2 YYNGEE. CDR3 length: 15 amino acids. The CDR3 spells CASSLGRTGNPEQYF. Written as DNA, the CDR3 is TGTGCCAGCAGCCTCGGGCGGACAGGGAACCCCGAGCAGTACTTC. The variable domain in full, completed from reference TRBV9 and TRBJ2-7, reads DSGVTQTPKHLITATGQRVTLRCSPRSGDLSVYWYQQSLDQGLQFLIQYYNGEERAKGNILERFSAQQFPDLHSELNLSSLELGDSALYFCASSLGRTGNPEQYFGPGTRLTVT.

V usage is TRBV11-2 and J usage is TRBJ2-7; D is perhaps TRBD2 (5 bases). V dropped 0 bases and J dropped 5 bases, with 11 bases sitting between them. The CDR3 spans 14 residues. Per the germline V gene, CDR1 is SGHAT and CDR2 is FQNNGV. The CDR3 DNA follows: TGTGCCAGCAGCTTAGAGCGGGTTGGGAACGAGCAGTACTTC. Its translation: CASSLERVGNEQYF.

The chain uses TRBV9 and TRBJ1-2; D is perhaps TRBD1 (5 bases). Trimming stripped 4 bases from V and 4 bases from J, with 8 bases between. CDR1 SGDLS and CDR2 YYNGEE come from the germline V gene. CDR3 length: 12 residues. Here the CDR3 DNA reads TGTGCCAGCAGCTTGGGGCCCTATGGCTACACCTTC. It is translated as CASSLGPYGYTF.

The chain employs TRBV24-1 and TRBJ2-3; TRBD1 agrees at 9 bases. V shed 4 bases, J shed 3 bases, and the junction held 4 bases outside the gene matches. The germline V gene encodes CDR1 KGHDR and CDR2 SFDVKD. CDR3 size: 15 residues. The CDR3 coding sequence is TGTGCCACCAGTGACTCCGGGACAGGGACAGATACGCAGTATTTT. Its translation is CATSDSGTGTDTQYF.

V and J are TRBV7-2 and TRBJ2-2; unclear D gene. The CDR3 extends over 15 amino acids. The ends were cut back, 1 base at V and 6 bases at J, with 12 bases in the middle. Germline V gives CDR1 SGHTA, CDR2 FQGNSA. CDR3 DNA sequence: TGTGCCAGCAGCTTAGACGGCAGGTGGGCCGGGGAGCTGTTTTTT. Translated, it gives CASSLDGRWAGELFF.

The chain joins TRBV5-6 to TRBJ1-2; D possibly corresponds to TRBD1 (5 bases). Deletions cut 4 bases from V and 5 bases from J, with 18 bases between. The CDR3 spans 15 residues. Germline values: CDR1 SGHDT, CDR2 YYEEEE. For the CDR3, the DNA is TGTGCCAGCAGCCTGCCGGCGGGACGGAGATATGGCTACACCTTC. It is translated as CASSLPAGRRYGYTF.

This clone was found once. The rearrangement links TRBV4-1 to TRBJ2-3, with 12 bases matching TRBD2. Germline V CDR1 and CDR2: MGHRA, YSYEKL. The CDR3 covers 16 residues. V was pared by 1 base and J by 4 bases, with 3 bases of the junction left unmatched. CDR3 coding DNA: TGCGCCAGCAGCCAAGGGACTAGCGGGGAGTCAGATACGCAGTATTTT. Protein: CASSQGTSGESDTQYF.

The V gene is TRBV27, the J gene TRBJ2-7; TRBD1 matches 10 bases. CDR3 size: 13 residues. Trimming at V came to 6 bases and at J to 5 bases, leaving 4 bases not matched to a gene. Germline V gene data show CDR1 as MNHEY and CDR2 as SMNVEV (reference sequence). CDR3 in amino acids: CASRGQGVDEQYF. The CDR3 nucleotides are TGTGCCAGCAGAGGACAGGGGGTCGACGAGCAGTACTTC.

The gene calls are TRBV6-2 or TRBV6-3 and TRBJ2-5; 9 bases are a match to TRBD2. This CDR3 is built from 16 residues. The germline CDR1 and CDR2 sequences are MNHEY and SVGEGT. Trimming removed 0 bases from V and 5 bases from J; junction bases left unmatched: 7. The CDR3 nucleotides are TGTGCCAGCAGTTACTCGGTGCGGGGGGGCATTGAGACCCAGTACTTC. It codes for CASSYSVRGGIETQYF.

The J gene is TRBJ1-4, the V gene TRBV24-1; tentatively, D is TRBD1 (5 bases). The germline V and J ends were trimmed by 4 bases and 5 bases, with 19 bases remaining between them. Germline values: CDR1 KGHDR, CDR2 SFDVKD. The CDR3 is 17 residues long. The DNA of the CDR3 is TGTGCCACCAGTGACCAGGAACCCGACCAGGGAAATGAAAAACTGTTTTTT. This gives the protein CATSDQEPDQGNEKLFF.

Comment on this clone: Other nucleotide sequences from this sample produce the same CDR3. The CDR3 reads CASSLGQGAYEQYF. CDR3 in DNA: TGCGCCAGCAGCTTGGGGCAGGGGGCTTACGAGCAGTACTTC. This rearrangement joins TRBV5-1 to TRBJ2-7, with 8 positions matching TRBD1. This CDR3 has 14 residues. V was pared by 0 bases and J by 4 bases, with 3 bases of the junction left unmatched. Germline assignment: CDR1 SGHRS and CDR2 YFSETQ.